This is a list of T cell receptor beta chains from one sample in a study of OX40 agonist ivuxolimab in advanced cancers. TCRdb keeps only in-frame clones here, not all; method: immunoSEQ multiplex PCR. This sample yields 20,000 or so clones, of which about 80% are seen a single time; about 33% belongs to the top ten. The source was CD4+ or CD8+ T cells sorted from blood, collected in a trial of the OX40 agonist ivuxolimab. All receptors come from an adult with an advanced solid tumor such as melanoma, head and neck, liver or kidney cancer. CDR3s include the opening cysteine and the closing phenylalanine or tryptophan. Fields, in order: D gene, J gene, clone size, V gene, CDR3 DNA, CDR3 protein. The D gene is left open where the match is weak. Some rows have no size entry. The others give once, few or many, or a class for an expanded clone.

>-|TRBJ1-2|-|TRBV6-5
TGTGCCAGCAGTTACTACGGCCCGGGGGACCCGAATGGCTACACCTTC
CASSYYGPGDPNGYTF
>TRBD2|TRBJ2-5|-|TRBV7-9
TGTGCCAGCAGCCGCGCTCGGGGGGAAGAGACCCAGTACTTC
CASSRARGEETQYF
>-|TRBJ1-6|few|TRBV7-2
TGTGCCAGCAGCTTAGATTCACCCCTCCACTTT
CASSLDSPLHF
>TRBD1|TRBJ2-3|-|TRBV2
TGTGCCAGCAACGTCAGGGGGAGCCCAGATACGCAGTATTTT
CASNVRGSPDTQYF
>-|TRBJ2-2|once|TRBV28
TGTGCCAGCAGTTCCGGCGGGACACAGAACACCGGGGAGCTGTTTTTT
CASSSGGTQNTGELFF
>-|TRBJ1-1|-|TRBV11-2
TGTGCCAGCAGCTTAGTCAGTCAGGGCACTGAAGCTTTCTTT
CASSLVSQGTEAFF
>TRBD2|TRBJ2-1|-|TRBV28
TGTGCCACCTCCCTGGGAGGGATGGAGCAGTTCTTC
CATSLGGMEQFF
>-|TRBJ2-2|-|TRBV6-5
TGTGCCAGCAGTTCATGGACGGCCATGGGCCCGGGGGAGCTGTTTTTT
CASSSWTAMGPGELFF
>TRBD1|TRBJ2-7|-|TRBV6-5
TGTGCCAGCAGAGCCGGGACAGGCTCCTACGAGCAGTACTTC
CASRAGTGSYEQYF
>TRBD1|TRBJ2-7|-|TRBV5-4
TGTGCCAGCAGCTCGTATGGGACAGGGAATTTGAACGAGCAGTACTTC
CASSSYGTGNLNEQYF
>-|TRBJ1-2|-|TRBV6-6
TGTGCCAGCGAGGAACGGGACCATGGCTACACCTTC
CASEERDHGYTF
>-|TRBJ2-7|once|TRBV5-4
TGTGCCAGCAGCTTGGAGGTATACAACTACGAGCAGTACTTC
CASSLEVYNYEQYF
>TRBD1|TRBJ1-5|-|TRBV6-1
TGTGCCAGCAGTGAATATGGACAGGGGGGAATCGATGGTCAGCCCCAGCATTTT
CASSEYGQGGIDGQPQHF
>TRBD1|TRBJ2-7|-|TRBV7-8
TGTGCCAGCAGCTGGAAGGGACAGGGAGCCTACGAGCAGTACTTC
CASSWKGQGAYEQYF
>TRBD1|TRBJ2-7|-|TRBV28
TGTGCCAGCTCCAAGGACAGGCCAGCGTACGAGCAGTACTTC
CASSKDRPAYEQYF